Listed below are T cell receptor beta chains from one sample, sequenced in a study of neoadjuvant nivolumab and ipilimumab in lung cancer. Using immunoSEQ multiplex PCR, the repertoire was profiled, and TCRdb retains in-frame clones only, with some absent. The table shows tens of thousands of clones, with 85% to 90% occurring only once. This specimen consisted of blood, obtained before neoadjuvant nivolumab, alone or with ipilimumab. Receptors originate from an adult with non-small cell lung cancer. Some clones in this sample may be carry-over from other donors' samples. The CDR3 runs from the conserved cysteine through the conserved F or W. The D gene is left open where the match is weak. For some rows the clone size is stated as once, few or many, or as a class when expanded; others skip it.

V	J	size	D	CDR3	DNA
TRBV5-1	TRBJ2-7	-	-	CASNSGAGQGRTYEQYF	TGCGCCAGCAATTCGGGGGCAGGCCAGGGGAGGACCTACGAGCAGTACTTC
TRBV11-3	TRBJ1-1	-	-	CASSLVRSTEAFF	TGTGCCAGCAGCTTAGTCCGGTCCACTGAAGCTTTCTTT
TRBV2	TRBJ1-5	-	-	CASLLRGGQGDQPQHF	TGTGCCAGCCTCTTAAGGGGGGGGCAGGGAGATCAGCCCCAGCATTTT
TRBV9	TRBJ2-2	-	-	CASSPQGGPLSGNTGELFF	TGTGCCAGCAGCCCCCAAGGAGGACCCTTGAGCGGTAACACCGGGGAGCTGTTTTTT
TRBV9	TRBJ2-7	-	-	CASSRAFDSHPYEQYF	TGTGCCAGCAGCCGAGCCTTCGACAGCCACCCCTACGAGCAGTACTTC
TRBV7-2	TRBJ2-1	-	TRBD2	CASKIAGHNEQFF	TGTGCCAGCAAGATAGCGGGGCACAATGAGCAGTTCTTC
TRBV15	TRBJ1-4	-	-	CATSRQKGTNEKLFF	TGTGCCACCAGCAGACAAAAAGGGACTAATGAAAAACTGTTTTTT
TRBV5-4	TRBJ2-2	-	TRBD2	CASSSGLAGGRGGELFF	TGTGCCAGCAGCTCTGGACTAGCGGGAGGGCGGGGCGGGGAGCTGTTTTTT
TRBV5-1	TRBJ1-1	-	-	CASSLELGGAEFAFF	TGCGCCAGCAGCTTGGAGCTGGGGGGGGCTGAGTTTGCTTTCTTT
TRBV6-4	TRBJ1-5	-	-	CASSDREGQPQHF	TGTGCCAGCAGTGACAGGGAAGGTCAGCCCCAGCATTTT
TRBV29-1	TRBJ2-5	-	-	CSLGGDRTEETQYF	TGCAGCCTTGGGGGAGACAGGACCGAAGAGACCCAGTACTTC
TRBV10-2	TRBJ2-7	-	-	CASSLARTSDEQYF	TGCGCCAGCAGCCTTGCTCGAACTTCAGACGAGCAGTACTTC
TRBV30	TRBJ2-1	-	TRBD2	CAWRVGTSNLDEQFF	TGTGCCTGGAGGGTCGGGACTAGTAATCTAGATGAGCAGTTCTTC
TRBV6-1	TRBJ1-1	once	-	CASSVQEPTEAFF	TGTGCCAGCAGTGTTCAAGAGCCCACTGAAGCTTTCTTT
TRBV7-8	TRBJ1-1	-	-	CASSSGTLMNTEAFF	TGTGCCAGCAGCTCGGGGACACTCATGAACACTGAAGCTTTCTTT
TRBV10-1	TRBJ2-1	-	-	CASSEFGLEGSYNEQFF	TGCGCCAGCAGTGAGTTCGGGCTGGAGGGCTCCTACAATGAGCAGTTCTTC
TRBV28	TRBJ1-2	-	-	CASRAGVRGYTF	TGTGCCAGCAGGGCAGGGGTGAGAGGCTACACCTTC
TRBV29-1	TRBJ2-1	-	-	CSVTNPSGKGGMMNEQFF	TGCAGCGTTACCAACCCTAGCGGCAAAGGGGGGATGATGAATGAGCAGTTCTTC
TRBV5-1	TRBJ2-1	-	TRBD2	CASSLPGLAVYNEQFF	TGCGCCAGCAGCTTGCCGGGACTAGCGGTTTACAATGAGCAGTTCTTC
TRBV18	TRBJ2-3	-	-	CASSPLHGTQYF	TGTGCCAGCTCACCCCTCCATGGTACGCAGTATTTT
TRBV5-1	TRBJ2-5	-	TRBD2	CASSREAGTSGDTGETQYF	TGCGCCAGCAGCCGAGAAGCCGGGACTAGCGGAGATACAGGAGAGACCCAGTACTTC
TRBV7-9	TRBJ1-1	-	TRBD1	CASSFDRGTEAFF	TGTGCCAGCAGCTTCGACAGGGGAACTGAAGCTTTCTTT
TRBV29-1	TRBJ1-1	-	TRBD1	CSVVNRGLFGWTEAFF	TGCAGCGTTGTAAACAGGGGGCTTTTTGGGTGGACTGAAGCTTTCTTT
TRBV5-5	TRBJ2-1	-	-	CASSPTGLVGSNNEQFF	TGTGCCAGCAGCCCTACGGGCCTAGTGGGTTCTAACAATGAGCAGTTCTTC
TRBV19	TRBJ1-5	-	TRBD1	CASRQGGYQPQHF	TGTGCCAGCAGACAGGGGGGGTATCAGCCCCAGCATTTT
TRBV7-2	TRBJ2-5	-	-	CASSLGGGGQETQYF	TGTGCCAGCAGCTTAGGCGGAGGAGGCCAAGAGACCCAGTACTTC
TRBV5-4	TRBJ2-5	-	TRBD1	CASSLTRTTGTGIQETQYF	TGTGCCAGCAGCTTGACTAGGACAACTGGGACAGGAATACAAGAGACCCAGTACTTC
TRBV4-3	TRBJ1-5	-	-	CASSQDIRDPQHF	TGCGCCAGCAGCCAAGATATCCGCGACCCCCAGCATTTT
TRBV7-6	TRBJ2-1	-	-	CASSLERALSYNEQFF	TGTGCCAGCAGCTTAGAGCGGGCCCTCTCCTACAATGAGCAGTTCTTC
TRBV7-9	TRBJ2-7	-	-	CASSPPPGYEQYF	TGTGCCAGCAGCCCCCCCCCGGGGTACGAGCAGTACTTC
TRBV6-5	TRBJ2-1	once	-	CASSRRGVFHNEQFF	TGTGCCAGCAGCCGCAGGGGGGTTTTCCACAATGAGCAGTTCTTC
TRBV10-3	TRBJ2-3	-	TRBD2	CAISTREGDTQYF	TGTGCCATCAGTACGCGGGAGGGGGATACGCAGTATTTT
TRBV7-9	TRBJ2-1	once	-	CASSTRRGNNEQFF	TGTGCCAGCAGCACCCGGCGGGGTAACAATGAGCAGTTCTTC
TRBV5-4	TRBJ2-7	-	-	CASSPPGGGLLSYEQYF	TGTGCCAGCAGCCCCCCGGGGGGCGGGTTACTCTCCTACGAGCAGTACTTC
TRBV11-3	TRBJ2-1	-	-	CASSLNPSLGQSPYNEQFF	TGTGCCAGCAGCTTAAACCCGAGCCTCGGGCAGTCCCCTTACAATGAGCAGTTCTTC
TRBV5-1	TRBJ2-1	once	-	CASSIRDGIIQFF	TGCGCCAGCAGCATCCGGGACGGAATTATCCAGTTCTTC
TRBV7-2	TRBJ2-7	-	TRBD2	CASSLRGTSGSLLEQYF	TGTGCCAGCAGCTTAAGGGGGACTAGCGGGAGCCTCCTCGAGCAGTACTTC
TRBV19	TRBJ2-7	-	TRBD2	CASSIGGLAAYEQYF	TGTGCCAGTAGTATAGGGGGACTAGCTGCCTACGAGCAGTACTTC
TRBV11-3	TRBJ1-1	-	-	CASSLRIHTEAFF	TGTGCCAGCAGCTTAAGAATCCACACTGAAGCTTTCTTT
TRBV5-1	TRBJ2-7	-	TRBD2	CASSLELAGGVHEQYF	TGCGCCAGCAGCTTGGAACTAGCGGGAGGGGTACACGAGCAGTACTTC
TRBV10-2	TRBJ2-7	-	TRBD1	CASSLGTGVYEQYF	TGCGCCAGCAGTTTGGGGACAGGCGTCTACGAGCAGTACTTC
TRBV18	TRBJ2-7	-	TRBD1	CASSQGQGAYEQYF	TGTGCCAGCTCCCAAGGACAGGGAGCCTACGAGCAGTACTTC
TRBV7-9	TRBJ1-2	-	-	CASSPTGSGYGYTF	TGTGCCAGCAGTCCCACAGGGAGTGGCTATGGCTACACCTTC
TRBV2	TRBJ2-1	few	TRBD2	CASSEAGLAGTDEQFF	TGTGCCAGCAGTGAAGCGGGGCTAGCGGGAACTGATGAGCAGTTCTTC
TRBV18	TRBJ2-1	-	-	CASSPPIGHNEQFF	TGTGCCAGCTCACCACCGATCGGACACAATGAGCAGTTCTTC
TRBV6-1	TRBJ2-2	once	-	CASSEVGAYNTGELFF	TGTGCCAGCAGTGAGGTAGGGGCCTACAACACCGGGGAGCTGTTTTTT
TRBV10-1	TRBJ2-7	few	-	CASSEQGF	TGCGCCAGCAGTGAACAAGGATTC
TRBV9	TRBJ2-5	-	TRBD2	CASSHGLAGFQETQYF	TGTGCCAGCAGCCACGGACTAGCGGGGTTCCAAGAGACCCAGTACTTC
TRBV7-6	TRBJ2-1	once	TRBD2	CASSLGLAGYNEQFF	TGTGCCAGCAGCTTAGGGCTAGCGGGGTACAATGAGCAGTTCTTC